What follows are 4 T cell receptor beta chains derived from one specimen sequenced in a study of blood T cell repertoires in COVID-19. The table came from immunoSEQ multiplex PCR; TCRdb's copy has only in-frame clones and leaves some out. Among 100,000 or so clones listed, 70% to 90% were seen once. The sample comprised PBMCs or T cells enriched from blood (not recorded which). The receptor set was obtained from a woman in her 50s who had recovered from COVID-19.

Concerning this clone itself: The sample has other DNA sequences that encode this CDR3 too. The chain is built from TRBV6-5 and TRBJ1-1; D might be TRBD1 (6 bases). The V end lost 0 bases, the J end lost 5 bases, and 7 bases lay between the germline ends. CDR1 and CDR2 (germline): MNHEY, SVGAGI. The CDR3 has 13 amino acids. The CDR3 nucleotides are TGTGCCAGCAGTTACTCCAGGGGTACTGAAGCTTTCTTT. This gives the protein CASSYSRGTEAFF.

This chain uses TRBV7-2 with TRBJ2-7, with a weak D call TRBD1 (6 bases). Germline lookup yields CDR1 SGHTA and CDR2 FQGNSA. The CDR3 covers 13 residues. Trimming stripped 4 bases from V and 3 bases from J, with 10 bases between. CDR3 bases: TGTGCCAGCAGCTCGGGACATCTCTACGAGCAGTACTTC. This codes for CASSSGHLYEQYF.

This clone has a handful of counts. V is TRBV28 and J is TRBJ1-4; 8 bases are a match to TRBD1. Trimming at V came to 8 bases and at J to 3 bases, leaving 2 bases not matched to a gene. Germline V lookup: CDR1 MDHEN, CDR2 SYDVKM. The CDR3 is 13 amino acids. The CDR3 nucleotides read TGTGCCAGCGACAGGGGATCTAATGAAAAACTGTTTTTT. Its protein product is CASDRGSNEKLFF. Filled out from reference TRBV28 and TRBJ1-4, the complete variable domain reads DVKVTQSSRYLVKRTGEKVFLECVQDMDHENMFWYRQDPGLGLRLIYFSYDVKMKEKGDIPEGYSVSREKKERFSLILESASTNQTSMYLCASDRGSNEKLFFGSGTQLSVL.

The J gene is TRBJ2-7, the V gene TRBV20-1; the D gene is possibly TRBD1 (6 bases). Germline V gives CDR1 DFQATT, CDR2 SNEGSKA (reference sequence). Trimming shortened V by 8 bases and J by 5 bases, and 13 bases separated the two germline ends. The CDR3 consists of 11 residues. DNA for the CDR3: TGCAGTACGAAGACAGGCGACGAGCAGTACTTC. This encodes CSTKTGDEQYF.